These T cell receptor beta chains were read from a single sample in a study of blood T cell repertoires in COVID-19. Method: immunoSEQ multiplex PCR; TCRdb's copy keeps in-frame clones and lacks some. The sample yields 350,000 or so clones, more than 70% seen once. Sequencing used peripheral blood. All receptors derive from a woman aged 55 to 70 with COVID-19, enrolled during active disease. CDR3s include the opening cysteine and the closing phenylalanine or tryptophan. A D gene is named only where the DNA matches it firmly. Size is omitted from some rows. Given values are once, few, many or a class for expanded clones.

j_call | clone_size | v_call | d_call | cdr3_nt | cdr3_aa
TRBJ1-2 | NA | TRBV7-9 | TRBD1 | TGTGCCAGCAGCCCATCGGACAGGGTATGGGATGGCTACACCTTC | CASSPSDRVWDGYTF
TRBJ1-6 | NA | TRBV5-4 | TRBD1 | TGTGCCAGCAGACCAGGGGGCGCGAACAATTCACCCCTCCACTTT | CASRPGGANNSPLHF
TRBJ1-2 | NA | TRBV5-5 | TRBD1 | TGTGCCAGCAGCGCAAACAGACAGGGAAACTATGGCTACACCTTC | CASSANRQGNYGYTF
TRBJ1-5 | NA | TRBV7-2 | TRBD1 | TGTGCCAGCAGTAGGGACAGTAGCAATCAGCCCCAGCATTTT | CASSRDSSNQPQHF
TRBJ1-5 | NA | TRBV6-6 | TRBD1 | TGTGCCAGCAGTCGGACAGGGGGAAAGGCGAGCAATCAGCCCCAGCATTTT | CASSRTGGKASNQPQHF
TRBJ2-1 | once | TRBV9 | NA | TGTGCCAGCAGCGTAGAGTTGCGGGGGCGCAATGAGCAGTTCTTC | CASSVELRGRNEQFF
TRBJ1-2 | NA | TRBV28 | TRBD1 | TGTGCCAGCAATCGTCGGGACAGAGGCCCGCGAGGCTATGGCTACACCTTC | CASNRRDRGPRGYGYTF
TRBJ1-1 | NA | TRBV28 | NA | TGTGCCAGCAGTCTAACCCTGGGGGGGACTGAAGCTTTCTTT | CASSLTLGGTEAFF
TRBJ1-1 | NA | TRBV18 | TRBD1 | TGTGCCAGCTCACTTCAACCCCAATTAGGGGGCGGGGACACTGAAGCTTTCTTT | CASSLQPQLGGGDTEAFF
TRBJ2-7 | once | TRBV27 | NA | TGTGCCAGCAGTTTCGTAAGGGGGCGGGACACCTCCTACGAGCAGTACTTC | CASSFVRGRDTSYEQYF